The 3 T cell receptor delta chains below all came from one sample that was sequenced in a study of γδ T cells in repeated Plasmodium falciparum infection. TCRdb re-processed the multiplex PCR reads via CATT. Of 85,000 to 95,000 delta-chain clones listed, 1.4% are singletons. Gammadelta T cells were flow-sorted from PBMC into Vgamma9/Vdelta2+ and Vdelta2-negative populations for bulk analysis. The sample consisted of gamma-delta T cells from blood. The origin of the receptors is a pool of human donors (malaria-infected and uninfected, not separated).

This clone was detected a few times. TCRdb shows a much larger clone's protein in place of this DNA's translation, and the two differ at residue 11, likely through a read error; the protein shown is translated from the DNA. The rearrangement joins TRDV2 to TRDJ2; D may be TRDD2 or TRDD3 (5 bases each). TCRdb carries no J gene annotation; the J gene was assigned here by matching the DNA with germline. Trimming removed 5 bases at V and 0 bases at J, with 27 bases between. The CDR3 spans 20 residues. The germline CDR1 and CDR2 sequences are GEAIGNYY and EKD. The CDR3 DNA follows: TGTGCCTGTGTCAAAAGGGAAGAGAGGGGAACCTTCGCTTTGACAGCACAACTCTTCTTT. Its translation is CACVKREERGTFALTAQLFF.

Ten or more counts support this clone. The J gene is TRDJ1, the V gene TRDV1; 9 bases are a match to TRDD3. The CDR3 sequence is 21 residues long. J gave up 3 bases and V 0 bases, and 20 bases lay outside the gene matches. From germline, CDR1 is TSWWSYY and CDR2 QGS. The CDR3 protein is CALGELVPRWSGGFLPDKLIF. The DNA of the CDR3 is TGTGCTCTTGGGGAACTCGTCCCTCGATGGTCTGGGGGATTTCTGCCCGATAAACTCATCTTT.

This clone was detected ten times or more. Distinct nucleotide sequences in the sample also encode this CDR3. The chain employs TRDV1 and TRDJ1; 7 nucleotides match TRDD3. Looked up from germline, CDR1 is TSWWSYY and CDR2 is QGS. V lost 1 base, J lost 6 bases, and 5 bases stayed unmatched. The CDR3 totals 14 residues. CDR3 amino acids: CALGEPWGLNKLIF. The DNA of the CDR3 is TGTGCTCTTGGGGAACCCTGGGGGCTTAATAAACTCATCTTT.